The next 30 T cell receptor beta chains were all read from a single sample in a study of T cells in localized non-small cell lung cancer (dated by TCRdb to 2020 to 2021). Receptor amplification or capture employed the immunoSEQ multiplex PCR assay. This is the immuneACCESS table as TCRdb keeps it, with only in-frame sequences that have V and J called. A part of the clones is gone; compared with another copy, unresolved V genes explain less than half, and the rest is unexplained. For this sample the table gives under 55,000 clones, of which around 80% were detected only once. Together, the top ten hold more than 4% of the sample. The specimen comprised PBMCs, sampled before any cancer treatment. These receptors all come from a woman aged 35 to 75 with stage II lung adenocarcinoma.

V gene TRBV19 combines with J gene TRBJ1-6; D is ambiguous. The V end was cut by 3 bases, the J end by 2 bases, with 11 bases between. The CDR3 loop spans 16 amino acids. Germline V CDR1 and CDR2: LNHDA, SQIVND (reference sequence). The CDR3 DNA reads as TGTGCCAGTAGTATCCGGGGTGGTCCCTATAATTCACCCCTCCACTTT. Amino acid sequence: CASSIRGGPYNSPLHF. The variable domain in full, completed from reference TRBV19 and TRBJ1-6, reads DGGITQSPKYLFRKEGQNVTLSCEQNLNHDAMYWYRQDPGQGLRLIYYSQIVNDFQKGDIAEGYSVSREKKESFPLTVTSAQKNPTAFYLCASSIRGGPYNSPLHFGNGTRLTVT.

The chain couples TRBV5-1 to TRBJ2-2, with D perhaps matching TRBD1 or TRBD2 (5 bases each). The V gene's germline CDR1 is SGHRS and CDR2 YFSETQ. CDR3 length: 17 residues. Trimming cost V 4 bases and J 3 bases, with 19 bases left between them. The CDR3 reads CASSPWDGPTYTGELFF. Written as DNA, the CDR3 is TGCGCCAGCAGCCCGTGGGACGGCCCGACATACACCGGGGAGCTGTTTTTT.

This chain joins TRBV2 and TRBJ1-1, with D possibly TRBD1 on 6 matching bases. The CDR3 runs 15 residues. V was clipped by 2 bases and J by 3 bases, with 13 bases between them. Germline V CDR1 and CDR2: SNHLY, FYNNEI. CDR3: CASSESEGGHTEAFF. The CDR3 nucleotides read TGTGCCAGCAGTGAATCTGAGGGGGGGCACACTGAAGCTTTCTTT.

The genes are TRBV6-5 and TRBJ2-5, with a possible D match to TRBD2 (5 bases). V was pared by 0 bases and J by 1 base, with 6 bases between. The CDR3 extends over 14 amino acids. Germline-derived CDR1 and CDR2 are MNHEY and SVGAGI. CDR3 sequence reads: CASSYSRVQETQYF. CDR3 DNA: TGTGCCAGCAGTTACTCGCGGGTCCAAGAGACCCAGTACTTC.

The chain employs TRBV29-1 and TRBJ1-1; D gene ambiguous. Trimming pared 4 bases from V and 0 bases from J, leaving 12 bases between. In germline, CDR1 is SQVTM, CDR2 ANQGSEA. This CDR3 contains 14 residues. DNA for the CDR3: TGCAGCGTTGTAAAGACTTTCTTGAACACTGAAGCTTTCTTT. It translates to CSVVKTFLNTEAFF. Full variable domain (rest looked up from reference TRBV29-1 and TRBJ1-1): SAVISQKPSRDICQRGTSLTIQCQVDSQVTMMFWYRQQPGQSLTLIATANQGSEATYESGFVIDKFPISRPNLTFSTLTVSNMSPEDSSIYLCSVVKTFLNTEAFFGQGTRLTVV.

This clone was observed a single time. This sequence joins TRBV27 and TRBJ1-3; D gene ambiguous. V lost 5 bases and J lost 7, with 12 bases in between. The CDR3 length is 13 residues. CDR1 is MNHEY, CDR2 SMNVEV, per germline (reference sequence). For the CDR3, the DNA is TGTGCCAGCAGTCGAAAACTTGGGAACACCATATATTTT. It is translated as CASSRKLGNTIYF.

CDR3: CASSQEAGSYGEQFF. Here the CDR3 DNA reads TGCGCCAGCAGCCAAGAAGCTGGTTCCTACGGTGAGCAGTTCTTC. The chain has TRBV4-3 and TRBJ2-1; the D is unclear. V lost 0 bases and J lost 9, with 15 bases in between. The CDR3 sequence is 15 residues long. Looked up from germline, CDR1 is LGHNA and CDR2 is YSLEER.

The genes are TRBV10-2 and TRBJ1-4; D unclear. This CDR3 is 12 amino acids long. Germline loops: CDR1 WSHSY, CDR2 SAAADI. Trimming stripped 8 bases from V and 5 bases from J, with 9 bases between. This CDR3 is CASRSLNEKLFF. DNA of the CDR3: TGCGCCAGCCGCAGTTTGAATGAAAAACTGTTTTTT.

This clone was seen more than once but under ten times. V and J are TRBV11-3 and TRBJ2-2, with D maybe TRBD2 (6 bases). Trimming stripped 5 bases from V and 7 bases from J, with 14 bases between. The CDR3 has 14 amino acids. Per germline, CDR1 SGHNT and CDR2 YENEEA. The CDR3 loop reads CASSPPDGSGELFF. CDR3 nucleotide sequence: TGTGCCAGCAGCCCCCCCGACGGGAGCGGGGAGCTGTTTTTT. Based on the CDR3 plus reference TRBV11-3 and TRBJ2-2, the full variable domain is EAGVVQSPRYKIIEKKQPVAFWCNPISGHNTLYWYLQNLGQGPELLIRYENEEAVDDSQLPKDRFSAERLKGVDSTLKIQPAELGDSAVYLCASSPPDGSGELFFGEGSRLTVL.

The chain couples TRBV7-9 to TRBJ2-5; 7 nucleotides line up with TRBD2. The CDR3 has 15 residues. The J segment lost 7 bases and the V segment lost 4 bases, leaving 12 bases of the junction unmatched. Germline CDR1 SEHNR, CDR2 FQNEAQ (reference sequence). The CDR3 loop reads CASSWPAGGSGTQYF. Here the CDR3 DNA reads TGTGCCAGCAGCTGGCCTGCGGGCGGGAGTGGGACCCAGTACTTC.

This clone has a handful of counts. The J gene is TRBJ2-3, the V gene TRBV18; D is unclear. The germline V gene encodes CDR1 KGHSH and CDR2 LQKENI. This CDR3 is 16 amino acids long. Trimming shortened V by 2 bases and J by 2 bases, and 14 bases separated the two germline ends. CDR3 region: CASSPDKGGFTDTQYF. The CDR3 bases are TGTGCCAGCTCACCAGACAAGGGCGGCTTCACAGATACGCAGTATTTT.

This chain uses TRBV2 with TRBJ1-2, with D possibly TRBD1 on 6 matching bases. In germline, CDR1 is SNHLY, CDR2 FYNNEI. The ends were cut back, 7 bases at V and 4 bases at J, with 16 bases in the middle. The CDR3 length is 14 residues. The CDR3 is CASNDKGGIYGYTF. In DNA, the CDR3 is TGTGCCAGCAATGATAAAGGGGGGATCTATGGCTACACCTTC.

CDR3 nucleotide sequence: TGCAGCGTTGAATCCCCGGGACAGGGGGCAAATGAGCAGTTCTTC. The encoded protein is CSVESPGQGANEQFF. The chain has TRBV29-1 and TRBJ2-1, with 12 bases fitting TRBD1. The trim removed 2 bases at V and 7 bases at J, leaving 6 bases unmatched. The CDR3 runs to 15 residues. Germline CDR1 and CDR2: SQVTM and ANQGSEA.

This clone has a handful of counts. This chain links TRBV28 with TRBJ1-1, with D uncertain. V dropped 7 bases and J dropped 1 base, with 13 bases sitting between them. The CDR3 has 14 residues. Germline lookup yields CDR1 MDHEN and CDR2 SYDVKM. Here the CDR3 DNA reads TGTGCCAGCACATCCCCATATGCGAACACTGAAGCTTTCTTT. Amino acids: CASTSPYANTEAFF.

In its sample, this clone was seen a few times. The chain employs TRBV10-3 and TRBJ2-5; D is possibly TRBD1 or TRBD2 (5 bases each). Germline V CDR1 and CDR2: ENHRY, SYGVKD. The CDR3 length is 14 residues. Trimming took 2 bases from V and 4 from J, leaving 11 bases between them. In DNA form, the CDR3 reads TGTGCCATCAGTGAGACTAGGCAGGGAGAGACCCAGTACTTC. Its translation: CAISETRQGETQYF.

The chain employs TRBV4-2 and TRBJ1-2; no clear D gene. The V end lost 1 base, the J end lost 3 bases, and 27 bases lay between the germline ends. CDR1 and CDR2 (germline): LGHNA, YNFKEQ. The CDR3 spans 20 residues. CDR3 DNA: TGTGCCAGCAGCCAAGTGGAAGAAACTCAGTTTCCTAACCATTACTATGGCTACACCTTC. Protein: CASSQVEETQFPNHYYGYTF.

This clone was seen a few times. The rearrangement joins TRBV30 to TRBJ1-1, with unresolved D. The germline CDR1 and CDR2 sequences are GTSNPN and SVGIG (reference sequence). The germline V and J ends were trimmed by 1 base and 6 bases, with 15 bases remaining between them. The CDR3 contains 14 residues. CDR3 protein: CAWSDETNSPEAFF. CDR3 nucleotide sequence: TGTGCCTGGAGTGATGAGACAAACTCCCCTGAAGCTTTCTTT.

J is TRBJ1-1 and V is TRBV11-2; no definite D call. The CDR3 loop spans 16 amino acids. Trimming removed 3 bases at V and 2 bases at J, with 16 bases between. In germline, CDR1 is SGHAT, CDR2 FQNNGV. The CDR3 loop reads CASSFYRGRTNTEAFF. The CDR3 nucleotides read TGTGCCAGCAGCTTCTATCGTGGCAGGACCAACACTGAAGCTTTCTTT.

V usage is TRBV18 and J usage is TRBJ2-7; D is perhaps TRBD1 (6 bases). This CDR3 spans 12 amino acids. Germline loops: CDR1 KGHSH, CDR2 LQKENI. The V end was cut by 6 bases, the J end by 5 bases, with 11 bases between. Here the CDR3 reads CASSEDSHEQYF. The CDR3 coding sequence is TGTGCCAGCTCCGAGGACAGCCACGAGCAGTACTTC.

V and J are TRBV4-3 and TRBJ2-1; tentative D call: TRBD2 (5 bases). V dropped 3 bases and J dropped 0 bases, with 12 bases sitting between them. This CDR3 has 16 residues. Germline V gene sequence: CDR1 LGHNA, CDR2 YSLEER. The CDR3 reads CASSHLLESSYNEQFF. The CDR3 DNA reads TGCGCCAGCAGCCACTTACTAGAAAGCTCCTACAATGAGCAGTTCTTC.

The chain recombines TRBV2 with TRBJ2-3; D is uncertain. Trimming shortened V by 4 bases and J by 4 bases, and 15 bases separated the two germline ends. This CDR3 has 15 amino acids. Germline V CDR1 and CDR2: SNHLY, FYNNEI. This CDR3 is CASSALTRVPDTQYF. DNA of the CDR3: TGTGCCAGCAGTGCGCTCACAAGAGTCCCAGATACGCAGTATTTT.

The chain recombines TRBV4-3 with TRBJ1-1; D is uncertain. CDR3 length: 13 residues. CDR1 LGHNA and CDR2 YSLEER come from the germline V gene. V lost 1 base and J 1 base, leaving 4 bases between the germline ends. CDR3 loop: CASSQGRNTEAFF. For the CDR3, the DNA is TGCGCCAGCAGCCAAGGACGGAACACTGAAGCTTTCTTT.

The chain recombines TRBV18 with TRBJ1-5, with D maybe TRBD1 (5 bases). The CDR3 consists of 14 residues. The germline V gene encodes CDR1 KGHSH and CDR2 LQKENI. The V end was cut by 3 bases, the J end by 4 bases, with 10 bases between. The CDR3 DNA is TGTGCCAGCTCACCTTTGGGGGGAAATCAGCCCCAGCATTTT. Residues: CASSPLGGNQPQHF. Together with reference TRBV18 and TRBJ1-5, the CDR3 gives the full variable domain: NAGVMQNPRHLVRRRGQEARLRCSPMKGHSHVYWYRQLPEEGLKFMVYLQKENIIDESGMPKERFSAEFPKEGPSILRIQQVVRGDSAAYFCASSPLGGNQPQHFGDGTRLSIL.

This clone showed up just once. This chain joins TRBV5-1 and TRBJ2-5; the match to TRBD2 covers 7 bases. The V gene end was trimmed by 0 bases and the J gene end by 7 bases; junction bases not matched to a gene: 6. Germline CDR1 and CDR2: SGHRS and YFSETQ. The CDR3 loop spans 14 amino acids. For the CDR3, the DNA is TGCGCCAGCAGCTTGGCTAGCGGAGGGACGACCCAGTACTTC. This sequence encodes CASSLASGGTTQYF.

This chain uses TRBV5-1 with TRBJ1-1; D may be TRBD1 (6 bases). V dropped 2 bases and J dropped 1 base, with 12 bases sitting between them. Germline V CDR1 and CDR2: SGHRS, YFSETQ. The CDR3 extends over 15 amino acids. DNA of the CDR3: TGCGCCAGCAGCTTTTACGGGGGGGCGAACACTGAAGCTTTCTTT. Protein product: CASSFYGGANTEAFF. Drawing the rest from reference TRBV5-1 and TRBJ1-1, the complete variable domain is KAGVTQTPRYLIKTRGQQVTLSCSPISGHRSVSWYQQTPGQGLQFLFEYFSETQRNKGNFPGRFSGRQFSNSRSEMNVSTLELGDSALYLCASSFYGGANTEAFFGQGTRLTVV.

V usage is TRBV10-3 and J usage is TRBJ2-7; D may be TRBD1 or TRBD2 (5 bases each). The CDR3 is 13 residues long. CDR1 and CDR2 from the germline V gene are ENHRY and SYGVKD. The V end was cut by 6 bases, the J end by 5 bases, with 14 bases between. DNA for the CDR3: TGTGCCATCAGACTGAGTCTGGGGGACGAGCAGTACTTC. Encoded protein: CAIRLSLGDEQYF.

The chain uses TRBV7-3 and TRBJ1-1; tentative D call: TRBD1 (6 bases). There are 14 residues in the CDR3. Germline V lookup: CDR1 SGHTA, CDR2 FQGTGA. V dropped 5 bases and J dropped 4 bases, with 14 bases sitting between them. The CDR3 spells CASSETGSGTEAFF. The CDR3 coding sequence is TGTGCCAGCAGCGAAACAGGGTCGGGCACTGAAGCTTTCTTT.

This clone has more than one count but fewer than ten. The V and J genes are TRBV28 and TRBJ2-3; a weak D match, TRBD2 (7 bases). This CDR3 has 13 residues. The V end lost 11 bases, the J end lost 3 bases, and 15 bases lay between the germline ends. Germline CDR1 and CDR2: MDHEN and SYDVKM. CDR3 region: CAVGGAGTDTQYF. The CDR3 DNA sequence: TGTGCCGTAGGGGGGGCTGGAACAGATACGCAGTATTTT.

In nucleotides, the CDR3 is TGTGCCAGCAGCTTAACGGCTAGCGGGGGCACCGGGGAGCTGTTTTTT. Its translation is CASSLTASGGTGELFF. The V and J genes are TRBV11-3 and TRBJ2-2; 10 bases map to TRBD2. The CDR3 runs 16 residues. Trimming took 2 bases from V and 4 from J; bases not matched to a gene: 4. CDR1 and CDR2 from the germline V gene are SGHNT and YENEEA.

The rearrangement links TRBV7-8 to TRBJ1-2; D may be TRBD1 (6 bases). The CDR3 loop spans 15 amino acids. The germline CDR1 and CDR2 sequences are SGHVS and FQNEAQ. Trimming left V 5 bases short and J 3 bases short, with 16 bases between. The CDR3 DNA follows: TGTGCCAGCAGCCGACTCGCGGGACACGACTATGGCTACACCTTC. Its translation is CASSRLAGHDYGYTF.